One sample yielded the 15 T cell receptor beta chains listed below, sequenced in a study of T cell repertoires in cytomegalovirus infection. In TCRdb, the reads were re-called with MiXCR into one record per CDR3 protein. The sample lists 250,000 to 300,000 distinct CDR3 sequences, about 25% seen once, with approximately 15% in the top ten. Sequencing was carried out using PBMCs. The receptors come from a human donor in good health (CMV status not recorded). Some clones in this sample may be carry-over from other donors' samples.

Regarding this clonotype: One end of the junction is discordant with germline, which a read error may explain. The chain uses TRBV29-1 and TRBJ1-2; the D is unclear. Germline V lookup: CDR1 SQVTM, CDR2 ANQGSEA. This CDR3 contains 11 residues. In nucleotides, the CDR3 is TGCAGCGTTGGAGAAAACTATTGCTACACCTTC. This codes for CSVGENYCYTF.

The chain joins TRBV12-3 or TRBV12-4 to TRBJ1-1; possibly TRBD1 for D (6 bases). This CDR3 comprises 13 residues. V lost 1 base to trimming and J lost 9 bases, with 12 bases between them. CDR3 bases: TGTGCCAGCAGTTTAGACATGGGGGCCAAAGCTTTCTTT. This codes for CASSLDMGAKAFF.

The chain recombines TRBV28 with TRBJ2-3; 12 nucleotides agree with TRBD2. V was clipped by 5 bases and J by 6 bases; unmatched bases: 6. Per germline, CDR1 MDHEN and CDR2 SYDVKM. CDR3 size: 15 residues. CDR3 nucleotides: TGTGCCAGCAGTCCAGGACTAGCGGGGATGGATACGCAGTATTTT. It yields the protein CASSPGLAGMDTQYF. Using reference TRBV28 and TRBJ2-3 for the parts outside the CDR3, the full variable domain is DVKVTQSSRYLVKRTGEKVFLECVQDMDHENMFWYRQDPGLGLRLIYFSYDVKMKEKGDIPEGYSVSREKKERFSLILESASTNQTSMYLCASSPGLAGMDTQYFGPGTRLTVL.

CDR3 amino acids: CASSYSQGANGYTF. The CDR3 nucleotides read TGTGCCAGCAGTTACTCTCAGGGGGCGAATGGCTACACCTTC. The chain links TRBV6-5 to TRBJ1-2, with 8 positions matching TRBD1. The CDR3 extends over 14 amino acids. CDR1 MNHEY and CDR2 SVGAGI come from the germline V gene. Unmatched junction bases numbered 3, after V lost 0 bases and J lost 6 bases.

This chain joins TRBV6-2 or TRBV6-3 and TRBJ2-1; no reliable D call. V dropped 2 bases and J dropped 6 bases, with 8 bases sitting between them. CDR1 is MNHEY and CDR2 is SVGEGT in the germline V gene. CDR3 size: 13 residues. The CDR3: CASSYGAINEQFF. The CDR3 nucleotides are TGTGCCAGCAGTTACGGAGCAATCAATGAGCAGTTCTTC.

The CDR3 loop is CSALFRVKSTDTQYF. The CDR3 DNA reads as TGCAGTGCCCTATTTCGGGTCAAGAGCACAGATACGCAGTATTTT. The chain joins TRBV20-1 to TRBJ2-3, with D unclear. Germline CDR1 and CDR2: DFQATT and SNEGSKA (reference sequence). This CDR3 is 15 amino acids long. V was pared by 6 bases and J by 0 bases, with 16 bases between.

The J gene is TRBJ1-5, the V gene TRBV28, with a tentative D call TRBD1 (6 bases). CDR1 and CDR2 (germline): MDHEN, SYDVKM. V was pared by 2 bases and J by 6 bases, with 14 bases between. This CDR3 region has 15 residues. The CDR3 DNA reads as TGTGCCAGCAGTTTAAGGGGGTCAGGAGGTCAGCCCCAGCATTTT. This encodes CASSLRGSGGQPQHF.

This chain joins TRBV7-9 and TRBJ1-2; no reliable D call. CDR1 is SEHNR and CDR2 is FQNEAQ in the germline V gene (reference sequence). This CDR3 has 13 amino acids. Trimming took 4 bases from V and 7 from J, leaving 13 bases between them. The CDR3: CASSSISGVGYTF. DNA for the CDR3: TGTGCCAGCAGCTCCATATCCGGCGTTGGCTACACCTTC.

The V and J genes are TRBV7-9 and TRBJ2-1; D tentatively reads TRBD1 or TRBD2 (5 bases each). There are 15 residues in the CDR3. CDR1 SEHNR and CDR2 FQNEAQ come from the germline V gene (reference sequence). V lost 5 bases and J lost 3, with 14 bases in between. In nucleotides, the CDR3 is TGTGCCAGCAGCGGAGAGGGGCGGCACTACAATGAGCAGTTCTTC. Translation: CASSGEGRHYNEQFF.

This clonotype came up a few times. The rearrangement joins TRBV7-3 to TRBJ2-1, with D possibly matching TRBD2 (7 bases). Germline V lookup: CDR1 SGHTA, CDR2 FQGTGA. V lost 5 bases, J lost 9 bases, and 23 bases lay in between. The CDR3 has 16 residues. DNA for the CDR3: TGTGCCAGCAGCCCTAGGGGGGGCAGGGTTTTGGGTGAGCAGTTCTTC. Translation gives CASSPRGGRVLGEQFF. The full variable domain, rest sourced from reference TRBV7-3 and TRBJ2-1, is GAGVSQTPSNKVTEKGKYVELRCDPISGHTALYWYRQSLGQGPEFLIYFQGTGAADDSGLPNDRFFAVRPEGSVSTLKIQRTERGDSAVYLCASSPRGGRVLGEQFFGPGTRLTVL.

Many counts were recorded for this clonotype. CDR3 nucleotide sequence: TGTGCCAGCAGCTTGGGGCAGCAAGAGACCCAGTACTTC. Its protein product is CASSLGQQETQYF. The chain combines TRBV7-2 with TRBJ2-5, with D tentatively TRBD1 (5 bases). This CDR3 has 13 residues. CDR1 is SGHTA and CDR2 is FQGNSA in the germline V gene. Deletions cut 3 bases from V and 2 bases from J, with 7 bases between.

The table lists this clonotype with a few counts. The rearrangement links TRBV29-1 to TRBJ1-2; 9 bases fit TRBD1. CDR1 is SQVTM and CDR2 is ANQGSEA in the germline V gene. J gave up 6 bases and V 6 bases, and 5 bases lay outside the gene matches. The CDR3 is 12 residues long. The CDR3 DNA reads as TGCAGCGTCGCCACAGGGGGCCATGGCTACACCTTC. It is translated as CSVATGGHGYTF.

In its sample, this clonotype was seen a few times. The rearrangement links TRBV28 to TRBJ2-3, with 7 bases aligning to TRBD2. Trimming removed 8 bases from V and 4 bases from J; junction bases left unmatched: 9. This CDR3 region has 14 residues. Germline V lookup: CDR1 MDHEN, CDR2 SYDVKM. The CDR3 DNA reads TGTGCCAGCGAAGCGGGACCTCAAGCAGATACGCAGTATTTT. Translated: CASEAGPQADTQYF.

There are a few counts of this clonotype. The V gene is TRBV7-6, the J gene TRBJ1-5; 8 nucleotides agree with TRBD1. With 4 bases clipped from V and 6 bases from J, the junction kept 5 bases outside the gene matches. The CDR3 has 14 amino acids. Germline CDR1 reads SGHVS; CDR2 reads FNYEAQ. The CDR3 DNA follows: TGTGCCAGCAGCTCAGGGGGCGAAGGTCAGCCCCAGCATTTT. It translates to CASSSGGEGQPQHF. The complete variable domain, with remaining parts taken from reference TRBV7-6 and TRBJ1-5, reads GAGVSQSPRYKVTKRGQDVALRCDPISGHVSLYWYRQALGQGPEFLTYFNYEAQQDKSGLPNDRFSAERPEGSISTLTIQRTEQRDSAMYRCASSSGGEGQPQHFGDGTRLSIL.

This clonotype was seen repeatedly, ten times or more. The chain employs TRBV7-2 and TRBJ1-5; 9 positions match TRBD1. The V segment lost 5 bases and the J segment 3 bases; nucleotides outside the gene matches: 8. Germline-derived CDR1 and CDR2 are SGHTA and FQGNSA. This CDR3 region has 16 residues. The CDR3 coding sequence is TGTGCCAGCAGCGCTAAGACAGGGGGTGACAATCAGCCCCAGCATTTT. Translating gives CASSAKTGGDNQPQHF.